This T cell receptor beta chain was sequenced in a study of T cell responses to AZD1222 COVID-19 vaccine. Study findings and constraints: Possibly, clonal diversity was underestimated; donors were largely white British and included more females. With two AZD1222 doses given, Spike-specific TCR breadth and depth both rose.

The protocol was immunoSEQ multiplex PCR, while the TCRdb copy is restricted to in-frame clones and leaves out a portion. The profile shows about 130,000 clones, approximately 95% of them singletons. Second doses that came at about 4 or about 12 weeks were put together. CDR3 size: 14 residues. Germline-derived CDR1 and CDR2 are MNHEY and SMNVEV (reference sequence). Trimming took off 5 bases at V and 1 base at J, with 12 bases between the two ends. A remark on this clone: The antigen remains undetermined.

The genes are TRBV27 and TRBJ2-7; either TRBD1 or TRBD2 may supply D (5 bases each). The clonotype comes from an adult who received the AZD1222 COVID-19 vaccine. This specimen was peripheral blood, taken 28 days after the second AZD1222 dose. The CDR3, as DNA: TGTGCCAGCAGTACCAGGGAGTCGTCCTACGAGCAGTACTTC. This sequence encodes CASSTRESSYEQYF.